These T cell receptor beta chains were read from a single sample in a study of CXCR3-negative and CXCR3-positive naive CD8 T cells. TCRdb re-called the 5' RACE reads and shows each CDR3 protein once, DNA omitted. This table holds around 150,000 distinct CDR3 sequences. The sample consisted of naive CXCR3+ CD8+ T cells from blood. The receptors here all came from a human donor in good health. Some clones in this sample may be carry-over from other donors' samples. Each CDR3 is given with its conserved first and last residue.

V gene	J gene	CDR3 protein
TRBV12-3/TRBV12-4	TRBJ2-1	CASSPGTSINEQFF
TRBV7-2	TRBJ1-2	CASSPPGQGASYGYTF
TRBV20-1	TRBJ2-1	CSASGLGGYEQFF
TRBV5-1	TRBJ2-7	CASSGQGLDEQYF
TRBV7-2	TRBJ2-3	CASSLVSGGADTQYF
TRBV30	TRBJ2-7	CAWSWTGGYEQYF
TRBV19	TRBJ1-2	CASSPPRDRNYGYTF
TRBV7-9	TRBJ2-2	CASSLGRQGYTGELFF
TRBV6-2/TRBV6-3	TRBJ2-4	CARTPLLGPDIQYF
TRBV5-6	TRBJ2-3	CASSLKGPDTQYF
TRBV10-3	TRBJ1-2	CAISDAGGEGTGRYGYTF
TRBV27	TRBJ1-1	CASRGAMNTEAFF
TRBV27	TRBJ2-1	CASRGSSSNEQFF
TRBV5-1	TRBJ1-2	CASSLEPANYGYTF
TRBV29-1	TRBJ2-1	CSESGDYNEQFF
TRBV7-2	TRBJ2-7	CARNRTGTLTYEQYF
TRBV5-1	TRBJ2-4	CASSLEMENIQYF
TRBV7-8	TRBJ2-7	CASSFLGLEEDYEQYF
TRBV4-1	TRBJ2-5	CASSFRTSGEVETQYF